The rows below give T cell receptor beta chains drawn from one sample of a study of Ad26.COV2.S vaccination and SARS-CoV-2 variants. Clones were sequenced by immunoSEQ multiplex PCR, and TCRdb holds only the in-frame ones, with some missing. The repertoire includes about 410,000 clones, roughly nine tenths of them detected once, and roughly 3.5% sits in the top ten. Sequences were derived from peripheral blood, sampled in a trial of Ad26.COV2.S vaccine versus placebo. The receptors were gathered from a person aged 18-65 years who received the Ad26.COV2.S COVID-19 vaccine or a placebo. CDR3s leave out the opening cysteine and the closing phenylalanine or tryptophan. D genes are given only for firm matches.

D gene | J gene | V gene | CDR3 protein
- | TRBJ1-6 | TRBV7-9 | ASSPVRGNSPLH
TRBD1 | TRBJ1-1 | TRBV15 | ATSRDLATGDTEAF
- | TRBJ1-2 | TRBV6-5 | ASSPPDRSGGYT
TRBD1 | TRBJ2-2 | TRBV6-5 | ASNRGGAGGELF
- | TRBJ2-5 | TRBV6-5 | ASRLPEGTQY
- | TRBJ1-1 | TRBV6-6 | ASSYPQDTEAF
TRBD1 | TRBJ1-2 | TRBV30 | AWSVGLGQGYGYT
- | TRBJ1-4 | TRBV10-1 | ASSDGGRGKLF
TRBD1 | TRBJ2-7 | TRBV5-1 | ASSTRTGNDEQY
- | TRBJ1-1 | TRBV5-4 | ATQWGAGDTEAF
- | TRBJ2-1 | TRBV5-1 | ASSLTGETYNEQF
- | TRBJ1-6 | TRBV5-1 | ASSLSGSFSPLH
TRBD2 | TRBJ2-1 | TRBV7-6 | ASSPGTSGVNEQF
- | TRBJ2-1 | TRBV6-5 | ASSEVGYGSF
- | TRBJ2-7 | TRBV12-3/TRBV12-4 | ASSFAPYEQY
- | TRBJ1-1 | TRBV11-2 | ASSLGLSPGAF
- | TRBJ1-2 | TRBV2 | ASSVEVFNYGYT
- | TRBJ1-1 | TRBV24-1 | ATSAGTPHEAF
TRBD2 | TRBJ2-1 | TRBV7-2 | ASSLASGGAYEQF
- | TRBJ2-3 | TRBV6-5 | ASSYRSLTDTQY
- | TRBJ1-1 | TRBV6-5 | ASSLPGGSTEAF
- | TRBJ2-5 | TRBV7-2 | ASSLGGGDETQY
- | TRBJ2-5 | TRBV2 | ASNVDGIQETQY
- | TRBJ1-1 | TRBV12-3/TRBV12-4 | ASSWSGNTEAF
- | TRBJ2-7 | TRBV5-1 | ASSLDLASSYEQY
- | TRBJ2-3 | TRBV4-1 | ASSQDGKGGLSDTQY
- | TRBJ1-1 | TRBV28 | ATQAGIGAF
TRBD1 | TRBJ1-1 | TRBV30 | AWRSGQANTEAF
- | TRBJ1-1 | TRBV30 | AWSAGTGYTEAF
- | TRBJ1-3 | TRBV3-1/TRBV3-2 | ASSQDKTASSGNTIY
- | TRBJ2-7 | TRBV30 | ARGRGTGYEQY
TRBD1 | TRBJ1-6 | TRBV6-6 | ASSRHYRGQLYNSPLH
- | TRBJ1-2 | TRBV5-5 | ASSLYGSPSNYGYT
TRBD1 | TRBJ2-1 | TRBV6-2/TRBV6-3 | ASSPDWDSSYNEQF
- | TRBJ1-6 | TRBV11-2 | ASSRKGNNSPLH
TRBD1 | TRBJ2-5 | TRBV24-1 | ATSDPGQGTTQY
- | TRBJ1-2 | TRBV27 | ASSAGPNYGYT
- | TRBJ1-2 | TRBV4-1 | ASSQDLAGSNYGYT
- | TRBJ2-3 | TRBV18 | ASSRSTTDTQY
- | TRBJ1-5 | TRBV6-5 | ASSYGGSQPQH
TRBD1 | TRBJ1-1 | TRBV5-1 | ASSSTTGGNTEAF
TRBD2 | TRBJ2-2 | TRBV7-6 | ASSLAGTTNTGELF
- | TRBJ1-2 | TRBV5-1 | ASSLETANYGYT
- | TRBJ1-6 | TRBV9 | ASSVGSGRVGSPLH
- | TRBJ2-5 | TRBV19 | ASSPWERGAETQY